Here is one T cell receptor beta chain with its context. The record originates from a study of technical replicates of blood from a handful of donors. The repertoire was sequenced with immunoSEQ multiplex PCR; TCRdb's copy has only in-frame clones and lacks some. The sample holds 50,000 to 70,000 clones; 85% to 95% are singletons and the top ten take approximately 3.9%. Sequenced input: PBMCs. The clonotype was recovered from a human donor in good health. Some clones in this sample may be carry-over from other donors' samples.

The CDR3 loop is CASSRQAGATDTQYF. The CDR3 region has the DNA TGTGCCAGCAGTCGCCAAGCGGGGGCCACAGATACGCAGTATTTT. The chain has TRBV2 and TRBJ2-3; 8 nucleotides match TRBD2. After removal of 5 bases from V and 2 bases from J, the junction contained 6 bases not matched to a gene. Looked up from germline, CDR1 is SNHLY and CDR2 is FYNNEI. CDR3 size: 15 residues.